Each of the 29 T cell receptor beta chains below was sequenced from the same sample in a study of T cell responses to AZD1222 COVID-19 vaccine. Some clones are missing from TCRdb's copy, which holds only in-frame ones; the method was immunoSEQ multiplex PCR. The sample includes about 100,000 clones, over 75% of them seen just once. The source was peripheral blood, collected on day 0 of AZD1222 vaccination. Receptors originate from an adult in good health.

This sequence joins TRBV6-6 and TRBJ2-1; TRBD2 matches at 13 bases. The CDR3 has 16 amino acids. The germline CDR1 and CDR2 sequences are MNHNY and SVGAGI (reference sequence). V trimming: 2 bases; J trimming: 2 bases; junction bases outside the gene matches: 0. CDR3: CASSYGLAGAYNEQFF. CDR3 bases: TGTGCCAGCAGTTACGGACTAGCGGGAGCCTACAATGAGCAGTTCTTC.

The count of this clone is one. V and J are TRBV7-9 and TRBJ2-5; D is perhaps TRBD2 (6 bases). Trimming cost V 2 bases and J 4 bases, with 14 bases left between them. Germline V gene data show CDR1 as SEHNR and CDR2 as FQNEAQ (reference sequence). This CDR3 has 15 amino acids. In nucleotides, the CDR3 is TGTGCCAGCAGCTTAAGGCGGGGAGAGGGAGAGACCCAGTACTTC. Amino acid sequence: CASSLRRGEGETQYF.

This chain uses TRBV11-3 with TRBJ2-6; 10 bases match TRBD1. Germline lookup yields CDR1 SGHNT and CDR2 YENEEA. J lost 2 bases, V lost 1 base, and 2 bases had no gene match. This CDR3 is built from 17 residues. CDR3 loop: CASSLGGTGAGANVLTF. The CDR3 DNA is TGTGCCAGCAGCTTAGGGGGGACAGGGGCTGGGGCCAACGTCCTGACTTTC.

The chain links TRBV19 to TRBJ2-3; TRBD2 agrees at 8 bases. CDR1 is LNHDA and CDR2 is SQIVND in the germline V gene (reference sequence). With 4 bases clipped from V and 2 bases from J, the junction kept 5 bases outside the gene matches. The CDR3 sequence is 15 residues long. The CDR3: CASSTIAGLTDTQYF. The CDR3 bases are TGTGCCAGTAGTACCATAGCGGGACTCACAGATACGCAGTATTTT.

The chain employs TRBV10-3 and TRBJ1-5; 10 bases line up with TRBD1. V lost 4 bases to trimming and J lost 2 bases; unmatched junction nucleotides: 2. This CDR3 contains 15 residues. Germline V lookup: CDR1 ENHRY, CDR2 SYGVKD. The CDR3 sequence is CAISGGTGGNQPQHF. CDR3 in DNA: TGTGCCATCAGTGGGGGGACAGGGGGCAATCAGCCCCAGCATTTT.

V gene TRBV6-5 combines with J gene TRBJ1-2; D ambiguous. The ends were cut back, 5 bases at V and 6 bases at J, with 16 bases in the middle. This CDR3 is built from 14 residues. The germline V gene encodes CDR1 MNHEY and CDR2 SVGAGI. The CDR3 DNA reads TGTGCCAGCAGTCCCCGAGCCCGCGGGCATGGCTACACCTTC. Translation: CASSPRARGHGYTF.

This sequence joins TRBV10-2 and TRBJ2-2, with D possibly matching TRBD1 (6 bases). Germline V gene data show CDR1 as WSHSY and CDR2 as SAAADI. The CDR3 runs to 15 residues. Between the trimmed V and J ends, which lost 6 bases and 5 bases, there was a span of 16 bases. CDR3 sequence reads: CASRYTGFDTGELFF. The CDR3, as DNA: TGCGCCAGCAGATATACAGGGTTTGATACCGGGGAGCTGTTTTTT.

The chain couples TRBV6-5 to TRBJ1-2; D not certain. V was cut by 0 bases and J by 0 bases, with 5 bases left in between. The CDR3 length is 14 residues. Germline CDR1 is MNHEY and CDR2 is SVGAGI. CDR3 loop: CASSYSRANYGYTF. CDR3 coding DNA: TGTGCCAGCAGTTACTCGAGAGCTAACTATGGCTACACCTTC.

The J gene is TRBJ2-4, the V gene TRBV10-3, with TRBD1 matching 10 bases. Germline lookup yields CDR1 ENHRY and CDR2 SYGVKD. The CDR3 sequence is 15 residues long. Trimming removed 3 bases from V and 8 bases from J; junction bases left unmatched: 7. The CDR3 nucleotides are TGTGCCATCAGTGACCGGACAGGGGGTCGGGACATTCAGTACTTC. This sequence encodes CAISDRTGGRDIQYF.

This sequence joins TRBV4-2 and TRBJ2-7, with TRBD2 matching 10 bases. Losses at the gene ends were 0 bases for V and 3 bases for J; bases not matched to a gene: 17. This CDR3 has 20 residues. The V gene's germline CDR1 is LGHNA and CDR2 YNFKEQ. The CDR3 coding sequence is TGTGCCAGCAGCCAAGAGGGGGCTAGCGGGAGTTTGAGTGGTTTCTACGAGCAGTACTTC. It encodes CASSQEGASGSLSGFYEQYF.

The gene calls are TRBV30 and TRBJ1-2; D gene ambiguous. The length of the CDR3 is 11 residues. V lost 1 base and J 8 bases, leaving 8 bases between the germline ends. Germline CDR1 and CDR2: GTSNPN and SVGIG (reference sequence). This CDR3 reads CAWSALVGYTF. The CDR3 DNA reads TGTGCCTGGAGTGCACTCGTAGGCTACACCTTC.

This chain uses TRBV20-1 with TRBJ1-5; tentative D call: TRBD1 (6 bases). Between the trimmed V and J ends, which lost 3 bases and 1 base, there was a span of 13 bases. CDR1 DFQATT and CDR2 SNEGSKA come from the germline V gene (reference sequence). CDR3 length: 15 residues. CDR3 protein: CSASPGAASNQPQHF. The CDR3 DNA reads TGCAGTGCTAGTCCGGGGGCGGCGAGCAATCAGCCCCAGCATTTT.

The chain uses TRBV28 and TRBJ1-5, with D maybe TRBD1 (5 bases). CDR3 length: 16 amino acids. Germline loops: CDR1 MDHEN, CDR2 SYDVKM. Trimming took off 0 bases at V and 7 bases at J, with 16 bases between the two ends. The CDR3 sequence: CASSLWAPGFRQPQHF. In nucleotides, the CDR3 is TGTGCCAGCAGTTTATGGGCTCCAGGGTTCAGGCAGCCCCAGCATTTT.

This clone was counted once. Here the CDR3 reads CASSLYGTGFSYEQYF. CDR3 DNA sequence: TGTGCCAGCAGTTTATACGGGACAGGGTTTTCCTACGAGCAGTACTTC. The rearrangement links TRBV28 to TRBJ2-7, with 9 bases fitting TRBD1. Germline V gene sequence: CDR1 MDHEN, CDR2 SYDVKM. V was clipped by 1 base and J by 1 base; unmatched bases: 5. The CDR3 is made up of 16 amino acids.

CDR3 region: CASSYWGDGGYTF. The DNA for the CDR3 is TGTGCCAGCAGCTATTGGGGAGATGGAGGCTACACCTTC. V usage is TRBV5-8 and J usage is TRBJ1-2, with no clear D. This CDR3 is 13 amino acids long. CDR1 is SGHTS and CDR2 is YDEGEE in the germline V gene. The V and J ends lost 3 bases and 8 bases respectively, with 14 bases between them.

V usage is TRBV6-5 and J usage is TRBJ1-2; D might be TRBD1 (6 bases). This CDR3 spans 15 amino acids. CDR1 is MNHEY and CDR2 is SVGAGI in the germline V gene. Trimming took off 7 bases at V and 4 bases at J, with 19 bases between the two ends. DNA of the CDR3: TGTGCCAGCAAGGGGGGAGGAGGGACCGTCTATGGCTACACCTTC. Protein: CASKGGGGTVYGYTF.

The V and J genes are TRBV6-5 and TRBJ2-2; D unclear. This CDR3 has 16 residues. V dropped 0 bases and J dropped 0 bases, with 8 bases sitting between them. Per the germline V gene, CDR1 is MNHEY and CDR2 is SVGAGI. The CDR3, as DNA: TGTGCCAGCAGTTACTCCGGGTCCGCGAACACCGGGGAGCTGTTTTTT. This gives the protein CASSYSGSANTGELFF.

This rearrangement joins TRBV28 to TRBJ1-2; D call uncertain. V lost 1 base and J 3 bases, leaving 12 bases between the germline ends. Germline V gene data show CDR1 as MDHEN and CDR2 as SYDVKM. This CDR3 region has 15 residues. The CDR3 region has the DNA TGTGCCAGCAGTTTATTGGTTGGCCCAGACTATGGCTACACCTTC. It translates to CASSLLVGPDYGYTF.

The genes are TRBV27 and TRBJ1-2; D is uncertain. The germline CDR1 and CDR2 sequences are MNHEY and SMNVEV (reference sequence). The CDR3 totals 14 residues. V gave up 5 bases and J gave up 4 bases, with 14 bases separating them. The CDR3 loop is CASSPMGKGYGYTF. CDR3 DNA: TGTGCCAGCAGTCCGATGGGGAAGGGCTATGGCTACACCTTC.

The chain is built from TRBV12-3 or TRBV12-4 and TRBJ1-5; D call uncertain. V lost 6 bases and J lost 9, with 9 bases in between. The CDR3 is 11 residues long. DNA for the CDR3: TGTGCCAGCAGCCAGTCGGGGCCCCAGCATTTT. Its translation: CASSQSGPQHF.

This chain links TRBV11-2 with TRBJ1-1, with a tentative D call TRBD1 (6 bases). Trimming shortened V by 1 base and J by 1 base, and 10 bases separated the two germline ends. Germline V lookup: CDR1 SGHAT, CDR2 FQNNGV. This CDR3 is built from 15 residues. CDR3 sequence (DNA): TGTGCCAGCAGCTTAGCTGCAGGGGCGAACACTGAAGCTTTCTTT. Translated: CASSLAAGANTEAFF.

The chain recombines TRBV29-1 with TRBJ2-7; no definite D call. This CDR3 spans 13 amino acids. Germline CDR1 reads SQVTM; CDR2 reads ANQGSEA. Between the trimmed V and J ends, which lost 3 bases and 5 bases, there was a span of 14 bases. CDR3 sequence reads: CSVEGTPEDEQYF. CDR3 nucleotide sequence: TGCAGCGTTGAGGGCACCCCTGAAGACGAGCAGTACTTC.

This sequence joins TRBV7-3 and TRBJ1-4; D gene ambiguous. In germline, CDR1 is SGHTA, CDR2 FQGTGA. Deletions cut 5 bases from V and 0 bases from J, with 10 bases between. The CDR3 runs to 15 residues. CDR3 residues: CASSLGRATNEKLFF. The CDR3 DNA sequence: TGTGCCAGCAGCCTCGGGCGTGCAACTAATGAAAAACTGTTTTTT.

In this sample, this clone turned up a few times. The J gene is TRBJ1-6, the V gene TRBV6-5, with TRBD1 identical over 10 bases. The CDR3 extends over 15 amino acids. The trim removed 4 bases at V and 9 bases at J, leaving 6 bases unmatched. Germline V gene lookup returns CDR1 MNHEY and CDR2 SVGAGI. CDR3 sequence (DNA): TGTGCCAGCAGTTCCGGACAGGGGGAAACTTCACCCCTCCACTTT. This gives the protein CASSSGQGETSPLHF.

This chain links TRBV11-1 with TRBJ1-1; 10 bases match TRBD1. The CDR3 length is 14 residues. V lost 1 base and J lost 5; bases outside the gene matches: 1. Germline V gives CDR1 SGHAT, CDR2 FQDESV (reference sequence). The CDR3 sequence is CASSLGGQGTEAFF. CDR3 in DNA: TGTGCCAGCAGCTTAGGGGGACAGGGGACTGAAGCTTTCTTT.

The J gene is TRBJ2-7, the V gene TRBV20-1; D possibly corresponds to TRBD1 (5 bases). Trimming took off 5 bases at V and 2 bases at J, with 7 bases between the two ends. Germline CDR1 and CDR2: DFQATT and SNEGSKA (reference sequence). The CDR3 runs to 11 residues. CDR3 in DNA: TGCAGTGCTGGGGCGACCTACGAGCAGTACTTC. This sequence encodes CSAGATYEQYF.

CDR3 in amino acids: CASKGVVSGVFIDTQYF. Written as DNA, the CDR3 is TGTGCCAGCAAAGGAGTCGTGTCAGGGGTGTTCATAGATACGCAGTATTTT. The chain carries TRBV25-1 and TRBJ2-3, with a tentative D call TRBD1 (6 bases). This CDR3 spans 17 amino acids. V lost 7 bases and J 5 bases, leaving 25 bases between the germline ends. Germline CDR1 and CDR2: MGHDK and SYGVNS.

The J gene is TRBJ2-5, the V gene TRBV6-5; D remains ambiguous. The CDR3 loop spans 11 amino acids. CDR1 and CDR2 from the germline V gene are MNHEY and SVGAGI. V shed 6 bases and J shed 1 base, with 3 bases lying between them. CDR3 DNA sequence: TGTGCCAGCAGCCCCCAAGAGACCCAGTACTTC. Translating it yields CASSPQETQYF.

The V and J genes are TRBV5-1 and TRBJ1-2, with D uncertain. V lost 2 bases and J lost 5, with 13 bases in between. Germline V gives CDR1 SGHRS, CDR2 YFSETQ. The CDR3 is 14 amino acids. The CDR3 nucleotides read TGCGCCAGCAGCTTCACAGACTCCCGGTATGGCTACACCTTC. The encoded protein is CASSFTDSRYGYTF.